These 29 T cell receptor beta chains were sequenced from one sample in a study of T cell repertoires in cytomegalovirus infection. TCRdb processed the reads anew with MiXCR; each CDR3 protein has one entry. Of a few hundred thousand distinct CDR3 sequences listed, 12% to 15% were seen once; the top ten hold roughly 8.9%. Material: PBMCs. These receptors originate from a human donor in good health (CMV status not recorded). Some clones in this sample may be carry-over from other donors' samples.

The rearrangement joins TRBV2 to TRBJ2-3; TRBD1 agrees at 8 bases. This CDR3 is 14 amino acids long. The V gene end was trimmed by 4 bases and the J gene end by 6 bases; junction bases not matched to a gene: 6. Germline V gives CDR1 SNHLY, CDR2 FYNNEI. The CDR3, as DNA: TGTGCCAGCAGTGTGGACAGGGTAGGGGATACGCAGTATTTT. Residues: CASSVDRVGDTQYF.

This clonotype occurred a few times. The chain is built from TRBV2 and TRBJ1-1; 11 nucleotides align to TRBD1. With V trimmed by 5 bases and J by 10 bases, 6 bases remained unmatched. Per the germline V gene, CDR1 is SNHLY and CDR2 is FYNNEI. The CDR3 consists of 13 residues. This chain's CDR3 is CASSNGQGAAAFF. The CDR3 DNA sequence: TGTGCCAGCAGTAACGGACAGGGGGCAGCAGCTTTCTTT. The whole variable domain, remainder taken from reference TRBV2 and TRBJ1-1, is EPEVTQTPSHQVTQMGQEVILRCVPISNHLYFYWYRQILGQKVEFLVSFYNNEISEKSEIFDDQFSVERPDGSNFTLKIRSTKLEDSAMYFCASSNGQGAAAFFGQGTRLTVV.

This clonotype showed up many times. The rearrangement links TRBV7-2 to TRBJ2-2, with TRBD2 matching over 8 bases. The J segment lost 6 bases and the V segment lost 1 base, leaving 13 bases of the junction unmatched. This CDR3 has 18 amino acids. Germline V gives CDR1 SGHTA, CDR2 FQGNSA. The CDR3 protein is CASSLGPPGLGVAGELFF. As DNA, the CDR3 is TGTGCCAGCAGCTTAGGACCGCCGGGACTAGGGGTTGCCGGGGAGCTGTTTTTT.

The chain combines TRBV7-8 with TRBJ2-7; D ambiguous. Trimming stripped 6 bases from V and 0 bases from J, with 9 bases between. Germline CDR1 SGHVS, CDR2 FQNEAQ. The CDR3 contains 13 residues. The CDR3 protein is CASRLSLSYEQYF. The DNA for the CDR3 is TGTGCCAGCAGACTATCCCTCTCCTACGAGCAGTACTTC.

This clonotype was found many times. This chain connects TRBV7-2 to TRBJ2-7; 9 bases line up with TRBD2. There are 16 residues in the CDR3. V was clipped by 5 bases and J by 3 bases; unmatched bases: 11. Germline values: CDR1 SGHTA, CDR2 FQGNSA. The CDR3 sequence is CASSKLPSGTLYEQYF. DNA of the CDR3: TGTGCCAGCAGCAAACTCCCTAGCGGGACCCTCTACGAGCAGTACTTC.

As to this clonotype: This may be a read error, as it is one base from a much larger clone. The rearrangement links TRBV7-3 to TRBJ2-7, with D perhaps TRBD1 or TRBD2 (5 bases each). CDR3 size: 16 residues. CDR1 is SGHTA, CDR2 FQGTGA, per germline. CDR3: CATSPPRGVSISGQYF. In nucleotides, the CDR3 is TGTGCCACCAGCCCCCCCCGGGGCGTGTCTATCAGTGGGCAGTACTTC. The variable domain in full, completed from reference TRBV7-3 and TRBJ2-7, reads GAGVSQTPSNKVTEKGKYVELRCDPISGHTALYWYRQSLGQGPEFLIYFQGTGAADDSGLPNDRFFAVRPEGSVSTLKIQRTERGDSAVYLCATSPPRGVSISGQYFGPGTRLTVT.

The CDR3 here is CASSHLAEETQYF. For the CDR3, the DNA is TGTGCCAGCAGCCACCTAGCGGAGGAGACCCAGTACTTC. The chain couples TRBV3-1 to TRBJ2-5, with 7 bases matching TRBD2. V trimming: 3 bases; J trimming: 5 bases; junction bases outside the gene matches: 3. Germline CDR1 is LGHDT and CDR2 is YNNKEL (reference sequence). The CDR3 consists of 13 residues.

V and J are TRBV20-1 and TRBJ1-1; D remains ambiguous. Trimming took off 7 bases at V and 10 bases at J, with 16 bases between the two ends. CDR1 DFQATT and CDR2 SNEGSKA come from the germline V gene (reference sequence). The CDR3 is 11 amino acids. The CDR3 region is CSGLEEGRAFF. For the CDR3, the DNA is TGCAGTGGACTCGAGGAAGGGCGAGCTTTCTTT.

This clonotype was seen at least ten times. The CDR3 DNA reads as TGTGCCATCCGAAGGGCGACAGGGCAAGCTTTCTTT. It specifies CAIRRATGQAFF. The chain is built from TRBV10-3 and TRBJ1-1, with 7 positions matching TRBD1. Germline assignment: CDR1 ENHRY and CDR2 SYGVKD. This CDR3 region has 12 residues. J lost 9 bases, V lost 8 bases, and 9 bases had no gene match.

The sample holds a few counts of this clonotype. For the CDR3, the DNA is TGTGCCACCAGCGGATTTATTCTAGGGGGCGAGTCCGGCGAGCAGTACTTC. Translating gives CATSGFILGGESGEQYF. This chain links TRBV15 with TRBJ2-7, with 7 bases matching TRBD1. V dropped 5 bases and J dropped 6; count of bases not matched to a gene: 19. Germline lookup yields CDR1 LNHNV and CDR2 YYDKDF (reference sequence). This CDR3 has 17 amino acids.

This clonotype was found many times. The chain links TRBV19 to TRBJ2-6; 10 bases agree with TRBD2. Germline assignment: CDR1 LNHDA and CDR2 SQIVND (reference sequence). V trimming: 0 bases; J trimming: 4 bases; junction bases outside the gene matches: 9. The CDR3 extends over 19 amino acids. CDR3 sequence (DNA): TGTGCCAGTAGTATAGAAGAGAGCGGGAGGGCTTCCGGGGCCAACGTCCTGACTTTC. This encodes CASSIEESGRASGANVLTF.

This clonotype was counted ten times or more. This sequence joins TRBV7-2 and TRBJ2-7; TRBD1 matches 7 bases. The V gene end was trimmed by 2 bases and the J gene end by 2 bases; junction bases not matched to a gene: 3. The CDR3 contains 14 residues. Germline values: CDR1 SGHTA, CDR2 FQGNSA. The CDR3 reads CASSLYQGAYEQYF. The CDR3 DNA reads as TGTGCCAGCAGCTTATATCAGGGGGCCTACGAGCAGTACTTC.

The V and J genes are TRBV6-4 and TRBJ2-7; TRBD2 matches at 7 bases. With 5 bases clipped from V and 2 bases from J, the junction kept 6 bases outside the gene matches. The CDR3 sequence is 14 residues long. CDR1 and CDR2 (germline): MRHNA, SNTAGT. The CDR3 DNA reads as TGTGCCAGCAGTCCGAGCCGGGAGGCCTACGAGCAGTACTTC. This gives the protein CASSPSREAYEQYF.

This clonotype was found many times. The V call is TRBV7-2, the J call TRBJ1-2, with no clear D. The germline V gene encodes CDR1 SGHTA and CDR2 FQGNSA. The CDR3 runs to 14 residues. V was pared by 5 bases and J by 6 bases, with 16 bases between. CDR3 residues: CASSQAVTSHGYTF. Written as DNA, the CDR3 is TGTGCCAGCAGCCAGGCAGTAACCTCCCATGGCTACACCTTC.

In its sample, this clonotype was seen many times. V gene TRBV19 combines with J gene TRBJ2-1, with 11 bases aligning to TRBD2. There are 18 residues in the CDR3. CDR1 is LNHDA and CDR2 is SQIVND in the germline V gene (reference sequence). J gave up 8 bases and V 1 base, and 13 bases lay outside the gene matches. The CDR3 DNA reads TGTGCCAGTAGTATAGTAGATAGCGGGAGGGCCACTTCAGATGAGCAGTTCTTC. This translates into CASSIVDSGRATSDEQFF.

This clonotype was observed a few times. The rearrangement joins TRBV6-5 to TRBJ1-2; D remains ambiguous. The better agreement between TRBJ2-7 and the DNA end casts doubt on the J call. The CDR3 spans 12 residues. Germline loops: CDR1 MNHEY, CDR2 SVGAGI. The CDR3 sequence: CASSYSSSRQYF. The CDR3 DNA reads TGTGCCAGCAGTTACTCGTCGTCTAGGCAGTACTTC.

This clonotype has only a few counts. The chain combines TRBV12-3 or TRBV12-4 with TRBJ1-2; TRBD1 is a possible D gene (6 bases). The V and J ends lost 3 bases and 13 bases respectively, with 15 bases between them. The CDR3 consists of 12 residues. The CDR3 DNA reads as TGTGCCAGCAGTTTTGGGGGCCGAGGTGGCACCTTC. This translates into CASSFGGRGGTF.

This clonotype occurred many times. The V gene is TRBV28, the J gene TRBJ1-4; 9 positions match TRBD1. V lost 3 bases, J lost 5 bases, and 4 bases stayed unmatched. This CDR3 comprises 15 residues. Per germline, CDR1 MDHEN and CDR2 SYDVKM. As DNA, the CDR3 is TGTGCCAGCAGTTTGTCCGGGACAGGGAATGAAAAACTGTTTTTT. It specifies CASSLSGTGNEKLFF.

This clonotype has more than one count but fewer than ten. The chain joins TRBV28 to TRBJ2-7, with D unclear. Trimming took 8 bases from V and 4 from J, leaving 9 bases between them. Germline CDR1 is MDHEN and CDR2 is SYDVKM. CDR3 length: 11 residues. The CDR3 reads CASLGRYEQYF. CDR3 DNA sequence: TGTGCCAGCCTGGGCAGGTACGAGCAGTACTTC.

At least ten counts were recorded for this clonotype. A read error may produce the germline difference seen at one junction end. This sequence joins TRBV6-1 and TRBJ2-1; 7 bases fit TRBD2. Per the germline V gene, CDR1 is MNHNS and CDR2 is SASEGT. The CDR3 length is 13 residues. CDR3 nucleotides: TGTGCCAGCAGCGAAGCAGGGAGGGATGAGCAGTTCTTC. This codes for CASSEAGRDEQFF.

The chain links TRBV6-5 to TRBJ2-7; D possibly corresponds to TRBD2 (6 bases). V lost 10 bases and J 3 bases, leaving 16 bases between the germline ends. The CDR3 covers 13 residues. Germline V CDR1 and CDR2: MNHEY, SVGAGI. CDR3 bases: TGTGCCACTGAAAAGGGAGGAAGCTACGAGCAGTACTTC. Translation: CATEKGGSYEQYF.

This clonotype was recorded many times. The V call is TRBV15, the J call TRBJ2-1; 11 bases align to TRBD2. V trimming: 1 base; J trimming: 4 bases; junction bases outside the gene matches: 3. The CDR3 has 16 amino acids. Germline CDR1 reads LNHNV; CDR2 reads YYDKDF (reference sequence). CDR3: CATSRALAGGYNEQFF. DNA for the CDR3: TGTGCCACCAGCAGAGCCCTAGCGGGGGGATACAATGAGCAGTTCTTC.

The chain recombines TRBV7-9 with TRBJ2-1; unclear D gene. Germline V gives CDR1 SEHNR, CDR2 FQNEAQ (reference sequence). Trimming pared 0 bases from V and 5 bases from J, leaving 14 bases between. The CDR3 sequence is 16 residues long. In nucleotides, the CDR3 is TGTGCCAGCAGCTTAGCTTCGGCGGCCCTCCACAATGAGCAGTTCTTC. Protein sequence: CASSLASAALHNEQFF.

This clonotype was detected only a few times. This sequence joins TRBV6-1 and TRBJ1-2; 7 nucleotides match TRBD1. The CDR3 covers 14 residues. Trimming cost V 4 bases and J 6 bases; bases outside gene matches: 8. In germline, CDR1 is MNHNS, CDR2 SASEGT. The CDR3, as DNA: TGTGCCAGCAGTGCCGGTGGGACAGTCCATGGCTACACCTTC. Amino acid sequence: CASSAGGTVHGYTF.

The V gene is TRBV2, the J gene TRBJ2-1, with TRBD2 matching 9 bases. J lost 9 bases, V lost 4 bases, and 7 bases had no gene match. CDR1 SNHLY and CDR2 FYNNEI come from the germline V gene. The CDR3 is 14 amino acids. The CDR3 region is CASSVRGGASEQFF. The CDR3 DNA sequence: TGTGCCAGCAGTGTTCGCGGGGGGGCCTCTGAGCAGTTCTTC.

V usage is TRBV4-1 and J usage is TRBJ1-1; the D is unclear. Trimming took 3 bases from V and 7 from J, leaving 6 bases between them. The CDR3 length is 11 residues. CDR1 MGHRA and CDR2 YSYEKL come from the germline V gene. The CDR3 region has the DNA TGCGCCAGCAGCCATAGAAATGAAGCTTTCTTT. It yields the protein CASSHRNEAFF.

This clonotype was found many times. The V and J genes are TRBV28 and TRBJ1-4; the D is unclear. The length of the CDR3 is 14 residues. CDR1 and CDR2 (germline): MDHEN, SYDVKM. The V end was cut by 3 bases, the J end by 7 bases, with 12 bases between. The CDR3 is CASSFVSRGEKLFF. The CDR3 nucleotides are TGTGCCAGCAGTTTTGTGTCGCGGGGTGAAAAACTGTTTTTT.

The J gene is TRBJ1-1, the V gene TRBV6-2 or TRBV6-3; D unresolved. The length of the CDR3 is 13 residues. Germline lookup yields CDR1 MNHEY and CDR2 SVGEGT. V was trimmed by 7 bases and J by 4 bases, leaving 13 bases between them. The chain's CDR3 is CASNPRTSTEAFF. In DNA, the CDR3 is TGTGCCAGCAACCCGAGGACGAGCACTGAAGCTTTCTTT.

This clonotype appeared many times. This chain links TRBV28 with TRBJ2-5, with TRBD2 matching over 9 bases. Germline assignment: CDR1 MDHEN and CDR2 SYDVKM. The CDR3 spans 14 residues. The trim removed 8 bases at V and 5 bases at J, leaving 9 bases unmatched. The CDR3 protein is CASEEWREGETQYF. As DNA, the CDR3 is TGTGCCAGCGAGGAGTGGCGGGAGGGGGAGACCCAGTACTTC.